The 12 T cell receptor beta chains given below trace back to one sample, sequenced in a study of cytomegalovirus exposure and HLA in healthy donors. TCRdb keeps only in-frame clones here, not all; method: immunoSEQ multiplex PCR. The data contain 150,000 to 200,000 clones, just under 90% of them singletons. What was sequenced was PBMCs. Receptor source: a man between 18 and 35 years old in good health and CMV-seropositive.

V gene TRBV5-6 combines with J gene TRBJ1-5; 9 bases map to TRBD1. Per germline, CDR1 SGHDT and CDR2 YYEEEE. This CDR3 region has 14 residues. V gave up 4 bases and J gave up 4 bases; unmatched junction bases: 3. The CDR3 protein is CASSRGQGNQPQHF. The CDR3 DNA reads TGTGCCAGCAGCCGGGGACAGGGAAATCAGCCCCAGCATTTT.

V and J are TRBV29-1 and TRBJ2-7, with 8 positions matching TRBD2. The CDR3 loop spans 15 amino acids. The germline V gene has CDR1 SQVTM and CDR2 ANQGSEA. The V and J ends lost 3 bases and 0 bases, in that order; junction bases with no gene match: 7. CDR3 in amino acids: CSVEGTSGASYEQYF. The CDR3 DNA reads TGCAGCGTTGAGGGAACTAGCGGAGCCTCCTACGAGCAGTACTTC.

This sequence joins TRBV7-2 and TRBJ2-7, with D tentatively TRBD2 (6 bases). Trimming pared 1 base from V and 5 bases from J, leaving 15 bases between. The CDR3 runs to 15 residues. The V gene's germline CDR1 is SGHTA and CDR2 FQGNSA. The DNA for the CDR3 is TGTGCCAGCAGCTTAGATCGGGGGAGTGTCAACGAGCAGTACTTC. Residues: CASSLDRGSVNEQYF.

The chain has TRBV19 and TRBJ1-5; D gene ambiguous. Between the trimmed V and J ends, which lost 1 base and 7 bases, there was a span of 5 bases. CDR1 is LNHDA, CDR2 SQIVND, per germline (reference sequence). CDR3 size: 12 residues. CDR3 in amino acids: CASSIGLQPQHF. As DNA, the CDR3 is TGTGCCAGTAGTATAGGGCTGCAGCCCCAGCATTTT.

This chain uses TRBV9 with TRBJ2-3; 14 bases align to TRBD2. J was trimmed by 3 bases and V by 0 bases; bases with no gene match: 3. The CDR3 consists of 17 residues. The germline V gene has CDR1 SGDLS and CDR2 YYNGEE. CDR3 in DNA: TGTGCCAGCAGCGTAGCCGGACTAGCGGGAGGTACAGATACGCAGTATTTT. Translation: CASSVAGLAGGTDTQYF. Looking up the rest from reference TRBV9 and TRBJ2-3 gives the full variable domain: DSGVTQTPKHLITATGQRVTLRCSPRSGDLSVYWYQQSLDQGLQFLIQYYNGEERAKGNILERFSAQQFPDLHSELNLSSLELGDSALYFCASSVAGLAGGTDTQYFGPGTRLTVL.

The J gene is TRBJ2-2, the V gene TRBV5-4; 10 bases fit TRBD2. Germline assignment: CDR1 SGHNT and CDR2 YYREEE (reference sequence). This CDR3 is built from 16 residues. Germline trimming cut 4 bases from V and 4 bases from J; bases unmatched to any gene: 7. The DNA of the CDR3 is TGTGCCAGCAGCCACCCTAGCGGGAGAAGCACCGGGGAGCTGTTTTTT. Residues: CASSHPSGRSTGELFF.

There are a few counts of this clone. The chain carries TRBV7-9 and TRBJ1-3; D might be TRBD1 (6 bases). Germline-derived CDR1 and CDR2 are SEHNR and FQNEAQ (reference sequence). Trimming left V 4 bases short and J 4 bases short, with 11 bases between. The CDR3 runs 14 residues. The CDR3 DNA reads TGTGCCAGCAGCTCCCGGACAGAGGGAAACACCATATATTTT. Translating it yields CASSSRTEGNTIYF.

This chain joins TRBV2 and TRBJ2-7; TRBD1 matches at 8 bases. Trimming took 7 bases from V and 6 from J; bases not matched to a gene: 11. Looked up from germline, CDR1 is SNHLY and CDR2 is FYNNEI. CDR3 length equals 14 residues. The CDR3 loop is CASTTQGARSEQYF. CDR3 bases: TGTGCCAGCACCACCCAGGGGGCTCGGAGCGAGCAGTACTTC.

CDR3 protein: CASMRDRGSGEQYF. CDR3 DNA sequence: TGTGCCAGCATGCGGGACAGGGGATCGGGCGAGCAGTACTTC. This chain uses TRBV18 with TRBJ2-7; 10 bases are shared with TRBD1. The CDR3 totals 14 residues. CDR1 KGHSH and CDR2 LQKENI come from the germline V gene. The ends lost 8 bases at V and 6 bases at J; junction bases unmatched: 10.

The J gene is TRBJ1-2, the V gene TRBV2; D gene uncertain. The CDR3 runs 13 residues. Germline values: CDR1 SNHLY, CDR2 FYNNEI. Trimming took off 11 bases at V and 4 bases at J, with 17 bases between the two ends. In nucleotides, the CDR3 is TGTGCCTGCACACCTACAGTGGGCTATGGCTACACCTTC. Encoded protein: CACTPTVGYGYTF.

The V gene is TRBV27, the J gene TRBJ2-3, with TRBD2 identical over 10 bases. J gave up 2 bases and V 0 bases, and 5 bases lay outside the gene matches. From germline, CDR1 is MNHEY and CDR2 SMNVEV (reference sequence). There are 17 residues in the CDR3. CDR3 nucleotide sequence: TGTGCCAGCAGTTTATCGAGGACTAGCGGCAACACAGATACGCAGTATTTT. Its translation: CASSLSRTSGNTDTQYF.

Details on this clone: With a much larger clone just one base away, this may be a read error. Here the CDR3 reads CASSFVGGTGELFF. CDR3 sequence (DNA): TGTGCCAGCAGCTTTGTCGGGGGCACCGGGGAGCTGTTTTTT. The rearrangement joins TRBV11-2 to TRBJ2-2, with TRBD2 as a possible D gene (6 bases). The CDR3 has 14 residues. Germline CDR1 SGHAT, CDR2 FQNNGV. Trimming took 3 bases from V and 4 from J, leaving 9 bases between them.